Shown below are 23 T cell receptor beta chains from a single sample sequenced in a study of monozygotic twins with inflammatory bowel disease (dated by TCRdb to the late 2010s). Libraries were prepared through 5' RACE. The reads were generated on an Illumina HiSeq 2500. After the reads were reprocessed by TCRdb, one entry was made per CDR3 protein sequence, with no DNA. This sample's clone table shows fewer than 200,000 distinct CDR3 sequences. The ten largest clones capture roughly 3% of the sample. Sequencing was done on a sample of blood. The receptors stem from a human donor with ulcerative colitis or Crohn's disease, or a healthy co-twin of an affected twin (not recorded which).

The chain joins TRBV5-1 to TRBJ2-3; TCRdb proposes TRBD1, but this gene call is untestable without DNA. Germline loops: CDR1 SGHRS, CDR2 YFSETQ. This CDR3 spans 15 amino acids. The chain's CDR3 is CASSLEGRVTDTQYF.

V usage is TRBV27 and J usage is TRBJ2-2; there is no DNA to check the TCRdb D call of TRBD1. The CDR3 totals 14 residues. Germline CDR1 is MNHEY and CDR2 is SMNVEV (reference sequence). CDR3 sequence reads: CASTPTGATGELFF.

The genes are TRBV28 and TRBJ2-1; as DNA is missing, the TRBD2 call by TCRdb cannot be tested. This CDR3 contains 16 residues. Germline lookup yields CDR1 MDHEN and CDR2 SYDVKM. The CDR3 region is CASSSDIAGKVHEQFF.

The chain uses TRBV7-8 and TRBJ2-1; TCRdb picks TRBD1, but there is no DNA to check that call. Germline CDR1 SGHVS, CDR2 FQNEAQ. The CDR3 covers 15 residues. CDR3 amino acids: CASSLDRVMRNEQFF.

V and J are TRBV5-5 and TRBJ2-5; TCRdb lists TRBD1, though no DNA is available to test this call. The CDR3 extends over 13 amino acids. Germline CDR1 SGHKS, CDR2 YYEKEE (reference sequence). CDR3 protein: CASSVGTIETQYF.

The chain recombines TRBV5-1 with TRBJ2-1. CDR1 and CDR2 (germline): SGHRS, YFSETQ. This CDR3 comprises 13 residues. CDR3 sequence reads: CASSHPMDNEQFF.

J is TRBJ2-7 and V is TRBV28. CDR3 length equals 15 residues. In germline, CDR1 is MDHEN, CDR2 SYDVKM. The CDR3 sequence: CASSNPGLSSYEQYF.

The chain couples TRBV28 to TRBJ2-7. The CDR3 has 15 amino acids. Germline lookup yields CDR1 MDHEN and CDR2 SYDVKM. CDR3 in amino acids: CASSLHWRRAYEQYF.

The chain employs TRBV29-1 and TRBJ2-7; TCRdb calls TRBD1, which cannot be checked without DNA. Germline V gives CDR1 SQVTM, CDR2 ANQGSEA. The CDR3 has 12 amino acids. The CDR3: CSVGAGAHEQYF.

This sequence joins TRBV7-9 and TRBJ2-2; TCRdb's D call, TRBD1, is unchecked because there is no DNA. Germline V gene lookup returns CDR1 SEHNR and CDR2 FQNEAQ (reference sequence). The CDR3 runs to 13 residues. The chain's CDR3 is CASSLAGGGELFF. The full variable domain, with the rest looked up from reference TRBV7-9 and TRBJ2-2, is DTGVSQNPRHKITKRGQNVTFRCDPISEHNRLYWYRQTLGQGPEFLTYFQNEAQLEKSRLLSDRFSAERPKGSFSTLEIQRTEQGDSAMYLCASSLAGGGELFFGEGSRLTVL.

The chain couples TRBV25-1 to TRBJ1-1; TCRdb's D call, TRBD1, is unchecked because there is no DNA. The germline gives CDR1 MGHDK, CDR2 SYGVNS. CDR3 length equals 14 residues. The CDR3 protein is CASSESGANTEAFF.

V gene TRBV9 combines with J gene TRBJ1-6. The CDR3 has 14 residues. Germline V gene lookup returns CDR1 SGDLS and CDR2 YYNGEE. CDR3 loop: CASSVGQRNSPLHF.

The chain's CDR3 is CSAVRLAGGDYNEQFF. The V gene is TRBV20-1, the J gene TRBJ2-1; the TCRdb call, TRBD2, lacks DNA for checking. Germline V gene data show CDR1 as DFQATT and CDR2 as SNEGSKA (reference sequence). The CDR3 loop spans 16 amino acids.

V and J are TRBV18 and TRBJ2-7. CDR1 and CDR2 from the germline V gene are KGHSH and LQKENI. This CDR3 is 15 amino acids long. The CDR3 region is CASSPPATSAYEQYF.

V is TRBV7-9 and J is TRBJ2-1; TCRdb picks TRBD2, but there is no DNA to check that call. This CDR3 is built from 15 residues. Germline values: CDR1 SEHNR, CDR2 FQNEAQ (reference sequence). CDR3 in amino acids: CASSLGTSGKNEQFF.

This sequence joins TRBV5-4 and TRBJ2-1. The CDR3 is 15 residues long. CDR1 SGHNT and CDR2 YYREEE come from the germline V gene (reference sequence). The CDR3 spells CASSQLASSYNEQFF.

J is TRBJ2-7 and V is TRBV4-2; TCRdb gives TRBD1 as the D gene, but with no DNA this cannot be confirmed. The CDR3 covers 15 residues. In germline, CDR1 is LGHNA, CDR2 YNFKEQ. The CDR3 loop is CASSQDLTLGRGWNF.

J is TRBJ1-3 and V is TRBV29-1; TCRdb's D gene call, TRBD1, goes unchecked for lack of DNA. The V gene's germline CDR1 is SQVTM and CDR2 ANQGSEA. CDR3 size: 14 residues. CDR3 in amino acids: CSVPGTGSGNTIYF.

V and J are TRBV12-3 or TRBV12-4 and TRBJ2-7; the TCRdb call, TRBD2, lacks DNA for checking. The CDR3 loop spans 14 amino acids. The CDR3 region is CASRPTSGRGEQYF.

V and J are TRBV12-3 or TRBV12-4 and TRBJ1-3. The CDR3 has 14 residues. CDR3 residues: CASSSQVPGNTIYF.

CDR3 sequence: CASSPDITDTQYF. The chain recombines TRBV3-1 with TRBJ2-3. Per the germline V gene, CDR1 is LGHDT and CDR2 is YNNKEL (reference sequence). This CDR3 comprises 13 residues.

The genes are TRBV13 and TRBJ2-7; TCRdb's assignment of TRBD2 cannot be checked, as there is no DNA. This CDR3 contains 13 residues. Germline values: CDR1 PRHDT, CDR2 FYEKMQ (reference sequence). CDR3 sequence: CASSFRLAHEQYF.

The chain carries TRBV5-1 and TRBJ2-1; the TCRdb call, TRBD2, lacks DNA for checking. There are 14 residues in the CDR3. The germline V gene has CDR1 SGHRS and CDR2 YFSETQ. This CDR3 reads CASSLGLAASEQFF. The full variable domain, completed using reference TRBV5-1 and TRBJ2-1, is KAGVTQTPRYLIKTRGQQVTLSCSPISGHRSVSWYQQTPGQGLQFLFEYFSETQRNKGNFPGRFSGRQFSNSRSEMNVSTLELGDSALYLCASSLGLAASEQFFGPGTRLTVL.